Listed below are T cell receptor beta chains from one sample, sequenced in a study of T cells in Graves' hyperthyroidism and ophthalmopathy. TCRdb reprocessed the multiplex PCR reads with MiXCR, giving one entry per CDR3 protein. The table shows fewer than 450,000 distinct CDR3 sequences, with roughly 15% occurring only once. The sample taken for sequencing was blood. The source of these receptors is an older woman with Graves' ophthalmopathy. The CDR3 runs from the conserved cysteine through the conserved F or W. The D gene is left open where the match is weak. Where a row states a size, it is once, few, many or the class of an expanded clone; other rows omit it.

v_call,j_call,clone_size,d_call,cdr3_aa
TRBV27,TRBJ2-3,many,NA,CASSLNSRGRDTQYF
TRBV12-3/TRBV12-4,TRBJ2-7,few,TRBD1,CASSWTGANEQYF
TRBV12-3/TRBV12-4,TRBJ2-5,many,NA,CASKMFQDQETQYF
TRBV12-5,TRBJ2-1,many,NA,CASGLVHYLAYNEQFF
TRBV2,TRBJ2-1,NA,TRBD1,CASRPGTGVEDGSYNEQFF
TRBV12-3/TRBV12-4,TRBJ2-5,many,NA,CASSLDWETQYF
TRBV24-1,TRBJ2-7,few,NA,CATSAGGAKGEQYF
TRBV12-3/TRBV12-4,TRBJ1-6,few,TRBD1,CASTIRGSSYNSPLHF
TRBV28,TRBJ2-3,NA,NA,CASSFGQGTDAQYF
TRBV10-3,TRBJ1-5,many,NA,CAISPTGYNQPQHF
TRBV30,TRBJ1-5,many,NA,CAWSNGAGGNQPQHF
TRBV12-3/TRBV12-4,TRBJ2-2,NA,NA,CASSRRVSEAGELFF
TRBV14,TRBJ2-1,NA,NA,CASSQVRTPPTKQFF
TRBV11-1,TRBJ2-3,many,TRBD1,CASSLAGQGGTDTQYF
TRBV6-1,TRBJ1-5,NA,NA,CASSHQRVNQPQHF
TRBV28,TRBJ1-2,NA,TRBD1,CASSSPDRGSYGYTF
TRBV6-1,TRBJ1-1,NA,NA,CASSTGQSRWTEAFF
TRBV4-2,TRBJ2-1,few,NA,CASSPEGLASQFF
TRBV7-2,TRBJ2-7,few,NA,CASSSDHTPYEQYF
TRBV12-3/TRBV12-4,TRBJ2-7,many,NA,CASSPGTGPHEQYF
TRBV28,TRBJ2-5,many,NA,CASSFTVGETQYF
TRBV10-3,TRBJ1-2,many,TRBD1,CAISPEPDRGPDGYTF
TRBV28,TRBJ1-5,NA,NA,CASSLGSGRNQPQHF
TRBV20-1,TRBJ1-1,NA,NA,CSAALAGTNTEAFF
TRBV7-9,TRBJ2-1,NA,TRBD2,CASSLATSGNLRHYEQFF
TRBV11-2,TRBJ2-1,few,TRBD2,CASSLLAGLAGAGEQFF
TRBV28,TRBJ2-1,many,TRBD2,CASSTSGRWVNEQFF
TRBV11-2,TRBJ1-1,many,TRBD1,CASSFRGHTEAFF
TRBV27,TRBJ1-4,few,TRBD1,CASKQWTGEEKLFF
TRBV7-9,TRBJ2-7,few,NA,CASSRTLQVEAYEQYF
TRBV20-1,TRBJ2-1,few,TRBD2,CSALGLAGDNEQFF